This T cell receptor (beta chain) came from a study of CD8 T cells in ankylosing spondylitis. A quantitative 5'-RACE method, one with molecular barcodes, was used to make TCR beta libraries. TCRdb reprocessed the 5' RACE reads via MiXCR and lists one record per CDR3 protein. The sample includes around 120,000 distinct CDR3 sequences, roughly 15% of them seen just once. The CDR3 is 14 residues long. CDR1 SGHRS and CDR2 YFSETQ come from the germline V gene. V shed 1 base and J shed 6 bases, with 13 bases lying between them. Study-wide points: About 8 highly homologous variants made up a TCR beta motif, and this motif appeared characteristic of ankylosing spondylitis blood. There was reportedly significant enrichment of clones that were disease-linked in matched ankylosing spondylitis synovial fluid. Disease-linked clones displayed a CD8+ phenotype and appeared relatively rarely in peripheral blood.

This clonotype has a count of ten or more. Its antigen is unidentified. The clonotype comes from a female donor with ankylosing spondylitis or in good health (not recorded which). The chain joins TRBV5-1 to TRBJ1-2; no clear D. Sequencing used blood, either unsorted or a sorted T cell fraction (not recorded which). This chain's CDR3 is CASSLTPEGDGYTF. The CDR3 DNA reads TGCGCCAGCAGCTTGACGCCCGAAGGAGATGGCTACACCTTC. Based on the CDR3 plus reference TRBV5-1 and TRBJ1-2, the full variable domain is KAGVTQTPRYLIKTRGQQVTLSCSPISGHRSVSWYQQTPGQGLQFLFEYFSETQRNKGNFPGRFSGRQFSNSRSEMNVSTLELGDSALYLCASSLTPEGDGYTFGSGTRLTVV.